One and the same sample provided the 9 T cell receptor beta chains below, sequenced in a study of T cell repertoires in cytomegalovirus infection. These receptors are not linked to any known antigen. From the reads, TCRdb called clonotypes with MiXCR, one entry per CDR3 protein. The table has 650,000 to 900,000 distinct CDR3 sequences, 25% to 35% seen once. The sample here was cultured CD8+ T cells from PBMCs, taken from culture after CMV antigen stimulation. The receptors stem from a human donor in good health (CMV status not recorded). Some clones in this sample may be carry-over from other donors' samples.

The V and J genes are TRBV20-1 and TRBJ2-5, with D tentatively TRBD1 (5 bases). CDR3 size: 17 residues. Germline V gene data show CDR1 as DFQATT and CDR2 as SNEGSKA (reference sequence). Trimming left V 5 bases short and J 1 base short, with 23 bases between. The CDR3 DNA reads TGCAGTGCTTCCCCCTGGCCCGGCCAGGGCTTCCAAGAGACCCAGTACTTC. Protein product: CSASPWPGQGFQETQYF.

V gene TRBV15 combines with J gene TRBJ1-2; D is uncertain. CDR1 and CDR2 (germline): LNHNV, YYDKDF (reference sequence). Trimming stripped 5 bases from V and 3 bases from J, with 19 bases between. The CDR3 is made up of 16 amino acids. The CDR3: CATSPEVPSGYYGYTF. In DNA, the CDR3 is TGTGCCACCAGCCCAGAGGTCCCGTCAGGCTACTATGGCTACACCTTC.

This clonotype was seen ten or more times. V usage is TRBV7-2 and J usage is TRBJ2-5; D might be TRBD2 (7 bases). V was cut by 7 bases and J by 5 bases, with 14 bases left in between. The CDR3 has 13 amino acids. Germline values: CDR1 SGHTA, CDR2 FQGNSA. CDR3 DNA: TGTGCCAGCAACCCCGGGGGGCGCGAGACCCAGTACTTC. The encoded protein is CASNPGGRETQYF.

V usage is TRBV11-3 and J usage is TRBJ2-7, with 7 bases matching TRBD1. Germline-derived CDR1 and CDR2 are SGHNT and YENEEA. V lost 1 base, J lost 2 bases, and 5 bases stayed unmatched. The CDR3 extends over 15 amino acids. CDR3 sequence reads: CASSLADRAPYEQYF. The CDR3 nucleotides read TGTGCCAGCAGCTTAGCCGACAGGGCCCCCTACGAGCAGTACTTC.

The chain carries TRBV6-2 or TRBV6-3 and TRBJ1-2; D may be TRBD1 (6 bases). The CDR3 has 16 amino acids. Per the germline V gene, CDR1 is MNHEY and CDR2 is SVGEGT. V was cut by 0 bases and J by 2 bases, with 13 bases left in between. CDR3 bases: TGTGCCAGCAGTTACTCGCGATCCACAGGGAACTATGGCTACACCTTC. Translating it yields CASSYSRSTGNYGYTF.

The chain's CDR3 is CASSLVGGGTYEQYF. CDR3 coding DNA: TGTGCCAGCAGTTTAGTGGGGGGAGGAACCTACGAGCAGTACTTC. V is TRBV12-3 or TRBV12-4 and J is TRBJ2-7, with D tentatively TRBD2 (6 bases). The V and J ends lost 1 base and 2 bases respectively, with 12 bases between them. The CDR3 is 15 residues long.

This clonotype was seen at least ten times. The V and J genes are TRBV7-2 and TRBJ2-2, with D possibly called TRBD1 or TRBD2 (5 bases each). The ends were cut back, 2 bases at V and 6 bases at J, with 16 bases in the middle. Germline assignment: CDR1 SGHTA and CDR2 FQGNSA. This CDR3 region has 16 residues. The CDR3 region is CASSLRGRGLAGELFF. The DNA of the CDR3 is TGTGCCAGCAGCTTACGGGGAAGGGGCTTAGCCGGGGAGCTGTTTTTT.

This rearrangement joins TRBV25-1 to TRBJ1-2; 7 positions agree with TRBD1. The CDR3 is 14 residues long. With 4 bases clipped from V and 3 bases from J, the junction kept 5 bases outside the gene matches. The germline gives CDR1 MGHDK, CDR2 SYGVNS. The CDR3 DNA reads TGTGCCAGCAGTGGTACAGGGGCGGACTATGGCTACACCTTC. Translating gives CASSGTGADYGYTF.

The chain carries TRBV7-3 and TRBJ2-1; maybe TRBD2 (7 bases). Trimming took 2 bases from V and 7 from J, leaving 18 bases between them. This CDR3 contains 16 residues. Germline-derived CDR1 and CDR2 are SGHTA and FQGTGA. The CDR3 DNA reads as TGTGCCAGCAGCTTAGTTTCCGGGGGGCTGTGGAATGAGCAGTTCTTC. This sequence encodes CASSLVSGGLWNEQFF.